The next 14 T cell receptor beta chains were all read from a single sample in a study of molecular identifiers for immune sequencing clone quantification (dated by TCRdb to 2017 to 2018). The library relied on PCR. Sequencing instrument: Illumina HiSeq 4000. Using fastp trimming at Q25 and MiXCR clonotype assembly, TCRdb reanalyzed the public sequencing data and kept in-frame beta chains. Every CDR3 protein is listed once, alongside the most common genes and DNA of its rows. Within this sample are 300,000 to 350,000 distinct CDR3 sequences, with 20% to 25% of them counted one time only. The ten most abundant clones make up approximately 0.84% of the sample. The material sequenced was naive CD8+ T cells from blood, with Jurkat cell RNA spiked in. The cell subset or site label, read with the paper, signifies: FACS-sorted CD8+CD4-CCR7+CD45RA+ naive T cells. The source of these receptors is a human donor in good health. Some libraries in this study had Jurkat cell RNA spiked in.

Worth noting for this clonotype: Being one base from a much bigger clone, this may be a read error. Since the CDR3 does not end with the conserved phenylalanine or tryptophan, this likely comes from a read error. The V and J genes are TRBV6-2 or TRBV6-3 and TRBJ2-7; 8 positions match TRBD1. CDR3 length equals 12 residues. Germline V gene lookup returns CDR1 MNHEY and CDR2 SVGEGT. J was trimmed by 6 bases and V by 2 bases; bases with no gene match: 0. CDR3 DNA: TGTGCCAGCAGTTACGACAGGGGCGAGCAGTACTCC. Its translation: CASSYDRGEQYS.

This clonotype was observed many times. The V call is TRBV7-2, the J call TRBJ2-3; 12 bases line up with TRBD2. Per germline, CDR1 SGHTA and CDR2 FQGNSA. V gave up 5 bases and J gave up 9 bases; unmatched junction bases: 12. The CDR3 totals 16 residues. Written as DNA, the CDR3 is TGTGCCAGCAGCGCAACTAGCGGGGGGCCCCTCCACACGCAGTATTTT. Translated, it gives CASSATSGGPLHTQYF.

The rearrangement links TRBV7-2 to TRBJ1-6; 8 bases match TRBD1. Germline lookup yields CDR1 SGHTA and CDR2 FQGNSA. The CDR3 totals 18 residues. V shed 5 bases and J 8 bases; nucleotides not matched to a gene: 17. CDR3 region: CASSERLLQGALDSPLHF. The CDR3, as DNA: TGTGCCAGCAGCGAAAGGCTATTGCAGGGGGCGCTTGATTCACCCCTCCACTTT.

This clonotype was detected only a few times. This chain uses TRBV30 with TRBJ1-2; 8 nucleotides agree with TRBD1. The trim removed 8 bases at V and 4 bases at J, leaving 6 bases unmatched. Germline CDR1 GTSNPN, CDR2 SVGIG (reference sequence). The CDR3 runs to 12 residues. CDR3 amino acids: CATETGAYGYTF. DNA for the CDR3: TGTGCCACTGAGACAGGGGCCTATGGCTACACCTTC.

V and J are TRBV9 and TRBJ1-1; 9 positions agree with TRBD1. Germline V gives CDR1 SGDLS, CDR2 YYNGEE. This CDR3 is 13 amino acids long. Trimming took 2 bases from V and 10 from J; bases not matched to a gene: 6. CDR3 loop: CASSVTGGEGAFF. The CDR3 DNA follows: TGTGCCAGCAGCGTGACAGGGGGGGAAGGAGCTTTCTTT.

The chain joins TRBV20-1 to TRBJ2-7, with D perhaps matching TRBD2 (5 bases). Deletions cut 3 bases from V and 4 bases from J, with 19 bases between. Germline CDR1 reads DFQATT; CDR2 reads SNEGSKA (reference sequence). The CDR3 extends over 15 amino acids. The CDR3 reads CSARGSEGLIYEQYF. The CDR3 DNA reads as TGCAGTGCTAGGGGGTCTGAAGGACTCATTTACGAGCAGTACTTC.

This clonotype was counted many times. This chain joins TRBV11-2 and TRBJ2-7, with TRBD1 as a possible D gene (5 bases). V lost 1 base to trimming and J lost 6 bases, with 13 bases between them. This CDR3 region has 14 residues. Germline values: CDR1 SGHAT, CDR2 FQNNGV. The CDR3 is CASSLVGPGIEQYF. CDR3 in DNA: TGTGCCAGCAGCTTAGTAGGACCAGGGATCGAGCAGTACTTC.

This clonotype has a count of ten or more. The chain is built from TRBV27 and TRBJ1-1; D call uncertain. Trimming cost V 1 base and J 4 bases, with 10 bases left between them. Per germline, CDR1 MNHEY and CDR2 SMNVEV (reference sequence). The CDR3 loop spans 14 amino acids. The CDR3 loop reads CASSLWAEATEAFF. CDR3 in DNA: TGTGCCAGCAGTTTATGGGCTGAGGCCACTGAAGCTTTCTTT.

About this clonotype itself: A much more abundant neighbour one base away suggests this may be a read error. The genes are TRBV12-3 or TRBV12-4 and TRBJ1-1, with TRBD1 as a possible D gene (6 bases). CDR3 length equals 14 residues. In nucleotides, the CDR3 is TGTGTCAGCAGTCCTCCGACAGGGAACACTGAAGCTTTCTTT. It specifies CVSSPPTGNTEAFF.

The gene calls are TRBV28 and TRBJ1-5; the D is unclear. Per germline, CDR1 MDHEN and CDR2 SYDVKM. The ends were cut back, 4 bases at V and 0 bases at J, with 22 bases in the middle. There are 19 residues in the CDR3. DNA of the CDR3: TGTGCCAGCAGTTCCCCTCTAGTGGTAGGAGACAATAGCAATCAGCCCCAGCATTTT. Its translation: CASSSPLVVGDNSNQPQHF.

On this clonotype: An end of the junction differs from the germline gene, which may be a read error. This chain links TRBV19 with TRBJ1-1; 7 bases are a match to TRBD1. This CDR3 comprises 15 residues. The germline V gene encodes CDR1 LNHDA and CDR2 SQIVND (reference sequence). In DNA, the CDR3 is TGTGCCAGCAGTATATCCCCAGGGGGAGGCACTGAAGCTTTCTTT. This sequence encodes CASSISPGGGTEAFF.

In this sample, this clonotype turned up a few times. Germline is not matched at one junction end, which may reflect a read error. The V call is TRBV15, the J call TRBJ2-5, with D perhaps TRBD2 (5 bases). CDR3 size: 18 residues. Germline lookup yields CDR1 LNHNV and CDR2 YYDKDF (reference sequence). CDR3 loop: CATSRDLMRGGHQETQHF. CDR3 coding DNA: TGTGCCACCAGCAGAGATCTGATGCGAGGAGGCCACCAAGAGACCCAGCACTTC.

This clonotype appeared many times. The chain couples TRBV6-5 to TRBJ2-7; D is possibly TRBD1 (6 bases). V was clipped by 5 bases and J by 6 bases, with 11 bases between them. The CDR3 runs to 12 residues. Germline assignment: CDR1 MNHEY and CDR2 SVGAGI. The CDR3 protein is CASSPGTPEQYF. The CDR3 DNA reads TGTGCCAGCAGTCCTGGGACACCCGAGCAGTACTTC.

This clonotype was recorded many times. This chain connects TRBV11-2 to TRBJ2-7; 9 bases match TRBD1. Trimming took 5 bases from V and 5 from J; bases not matched to a gene: 7. Germline V gene lookup returns CDR1 SGHAT and CDR2 FQNNGV. This CDR3 contains 14 residues. The CDR3 is CASSAWTGAHEQYF. CDR3 DNA sequence: TGTGCCAGCAGCGCCTGGACAGGGGCCCACGAGCAGTACTTC.